A selection of T cell receptor beta chains follows, all from one sample in a study of blood T cells in healthy people across ages. A single record per CDR3 protein comes from TCRdb applying MiXCR to the 5' RACE reads. The table has 650,000 to 800,000 distinct CDR3 sequences, around two fifths seen once. The sequenced sample was blood. Receptors originate from a man aged 60-69 years in good health. Each CDR3 is given with its conserved first and last residue. Each record gives: CDR3 protein, J gene, clone size, V gene. The size field is filled for only some rows; it gives once, few, many or a size class.

cdr3_aa: CATARISYEQYF
j_call: TRBJ2-7
clone_size: NA
v_call: TRBV6-2/TRBV6-3

cdr3_aa: CASSLTGTGILNEQFF
j_call: TRBJ2-1
clone_size: NA
v_call: TRBV7-2

cdr3_aa: CASSPGRIFNEQFF
j_call: TRBJ2-1
clone_size: NA
v_call: TRBV5-1

cdr3_aa: CASRPQVSGANVLTF
j_call: TRBJ2-6
clone_size: NA
v_call: TRBV7-2

cdr3_aa: CASAVGTGGNYGYTF
j_call: TRBJ1-2
clone_size: NA
v_call: TRBV7-8

cdr3_aa: CASSPSRGGYEQYF
j_call: TRBJ2-7
clone_size: NA
v_call: TRBV11-2

cdr3_aa: CATSDSIRPNEQFF
j_call: TRBJ2-1
clone_size: few
v_call: TRBV24-1

cdr3_aa: CAGSLSGRAGELFF
j_call: TRBJ2-2
clone_size: NA
v_call: TRBV12-3/TRBV12-4

cdr3_aa: CSAIFGLSGRDRLYEQYF
j_call: TRBJ2-7
clone_size: NA
v_call: TRBV20-1

cdr3_aa: CASSLGIIPAGAKSTQYF
j_call: TRBJ2-5
clone_size: NA
v_call: TRBV5-8

cdr3_aa: CASTLRDPSSYEQYF
j_call: TRBJ2-7
clone_size: few
v_call: TRBV6-2/TRBV6-3

cdr3_aa: CASSLWKDLYNEQFF
j_call: TRBJ2-1
clone_size: NA
v_call: TRBV7-2